Each of the 30 T cell receptor beta chains below was sequenced from the same sample in a study of blood T cells in healthy people across ages. Using a J-beta primer mix together with a sample-barcoded 5' primer, a second PCR was run for roughly 7 to 12 cycles. TCRdb re-called the 5' RACE reads with MiXCR, one entry per CDR3 protein. Here the sample spans 850,000 to 1,100,000 distinct CDR3 sequences, 35% to 40% being singletons. The sample comprised blood. These receptors originate from a man younger than 35 in good health.

This chain uses TRBV9 with TRBJ1-5; 8 bases are a match to TRBD1. The J segment lost 6 bases and the V segment lost 4 bases, leaving 6 bases of the junction unmatched. This CDR3 spans 14 amino acids. Germline V gene lookup returns CDR1 SGDLS and CDR2 YYNGEE. CDR3 sequence: CASSRQGSAQPQHF. CDR3 DNA sequence: TGTGCCAGCAGCAGACAGGGGTCGGCTCAGCCCCAGCATTTT.

Only one count was recorded for this clonotype. The rearrangement joins TRBV7-8 to TRBJ1-5, with TRBD1 matching over 8 bases. The germline gives CDR1 SGHVS, CDR2 FQNEAQ. V trimming: 2 bases; J trimming: 4 bases; junction bases outside the gene matches: 7. This CDR3 has 16 amino acids. The DNA for the CDR3 is TGTGCCAGCAGCTTATCCCAGGGGGCAAATAATCAGCCCCAGCATTTT. It yields the protein CASSLSQGANNQPQHF. The full variable domain, its missing parts supplied by reference TRBV7-8 and TRBJ1-5, is GAGVSQSPRYKVAKRGQDVALRCDPISGHVSLFWYQQALGQGPEFLTYFQNEAQLDKSGLPSDRFFAERPEGSVSTLKIQRTQQEDSAVYLCASSLSQGANNQPQHFGDGTRLSIL.

Concerning this clonotype itself: The junction shows a germline mismatch at one end, possibly a read error. This sequence joins TRBV12-3 or TRBV12-4 and TRBJ2-7, with unresolved D. CDR3 size: 15 residues. Here the CDR3 DNA reads TGTGCCAGCAGCCTTCTCCTCGCGGCTAAATACGTGCAGTACTTC. Its translation: CASSLLLAAKYVQYF.

The chain couples TRBV30 to TRBJ1-5; D remains unclear. Deletions cut 5 bases from V and 0 bases from J, with 8 bases between. Germline loops: CDR1 GTSNPN, CDR2 SVGIG (reference sequence). This CDR3 comprises 13 residues. CDR3 bases: TGTGCCTGGGGAGAGGATAGCAATCAGCCCCAGCATTTT. Its protein product is CAWGEDSNQPQHF.

The chain joins TRBV27 to TRBJ1-2; a weak D match, TRBD1 (6 bases). The CDR3 has 15 amino acids. The germline V gene has CDR1 MNHEY and CDR2 SMNVEV (reference sequence). The germline V and J ends were trimmed by 7 bases and 2 bases, with 17 bases remaining between them. The CDR3 loop reads CASTPGIGQNYGYTF. The CDR3, as DNA: TGTGCCAGCACTCCCGGGATCGGACAGAACTATGGCTACACCTTC.

This clonotype appeared a few times. J is TRBJ2-7 and V is TRBV7-9, with 10 bases lining up with TRBD2. Germline values: CDR1 SEHNR, CDR2 FQNEAQ (reference sequence). V shed 5 bases and J 6 bases; nucleotides not matched to a gene: 4. The CDR3 spans 13 residues. CDR3 protein: CASSAGLAFEQYF. CDR3 in DNA: TGTGCCAGCAGCGCGGGACTAGCGTTCGAGCAGTACTTC. Supplemented by reference TRBV7-9 and TRBJ2-7, the full variable domain reads DTGVSQNPRHKITKRGQNVTFRCDPISEHNRLYWYRQTLGQGPEFLTYFQNEAQLEKSRLLSDRFSAERPKGSFSTLEIQRTEQGDSAMYLCASSAGLAFEQYFGPGTRLTVT.

The J gene is TRBJ2-1, the V gene TRBV7-9, with 15 bases fitting TRBD2. The CDR3 consists of 17 residues. CDR1 and CDR2 (germline): SEHNR, FQNEAQ (reference sequence). J gave up 4 bases and V 5 bases, and 6 bases lay outside the gene matches. The CDR3 spells CASSRGLAGGRYNEQFF. In DNA form, the CDR3 reads TGTGCCAGCAGCCGGGGACTAGCGGGAGGTAGATACAATGAGCAGTTCTTC.

This clonotype was recorded a few times. The chain carries TRBV12-3 or TRBV12-4 and TRBJ2-4, with D unclear. CDR3 length: 16 residues. V lost 6 bases, J lost 0 bases, and 15 bases lay in between. The CDR3: CASSRAETLAKNIQYF. In DNA form, the CDR3 reads TGTGCCAGCAGCCGGGCGGAAACCCTAGCCAAAAACATTCAGTACTTC.

The V call is TRBV20-1, the J call TRBJ2-2, with D perhaps TRBD1 (6 bases). This CDR3 comprises 14 residues. Germline V gene lookup returns CDR1 DFQATT and CDR2 SNEGSKA (reference sequence). The V and J ends lost 0 bases and 4 bases respectively, with 9 bases between them. In DNA, the CDR3 is TGCAGTGCTAGAGAAGGGGGATCCACCGGGGAGCTGTTTTTT. This encodes CSAREGGSTGELFF.

The V call is TRBV3-1, the J call TRBJ1-2; a possible D gene is TRBD1 (5 bases). CDR3 length: 16 residues. The ends were cut back, 1 base at V and 4 bases at J, with 16 bases in the middle. Germline V CDR1 and CDR2: LGHDT, YNNKEL (reference sequence). The CDR3 spells CASSQGSGLTAYGYTF. In DNA, the CDR3 is TGTGCCAGCAGCCAAGGGTCTGGCTTGACAGCCTATGGCTACACCTTC.

This clonotype was observed a handful of times. This sequence joins TRBV4-3 and TRBJ2-3, with TRBD2 matching over 7 bases. CDR3 length: 15 residues. After removal of 1 base from V and 5 bases from J, the junction contained 6 bases not matched to a gene. Germline V lookup: CDR1 LGHNA, CDR2 YSLEER. CDR3 in amino acids: CASSQVQGGVDTQYF. The DNA for the CDR3 is TGCGCCAGCAGCCAAGTGCAGGGAGGGGTAGATACGCAGTATTTT.

This chain connects TRBV15 to TRBJ1-1, with 8 bases fitting TRBD1. This CDR3 is built from 14 residues. The V segment lost 2 bases and the J segment 5 bases; nucleotides outside the gene matches: 4. CDR1 and CDR2 from the germline V gene are LNHNV and YYDKDF (reference sequence). The DNA of the CDR3 is TGTGCCACCAGCAGACGTACAGGGGGGACTGAAGCTTTCTTT. It codes for CATSRRTGGTEAFF.

This chain links TRBV10-3 with TRBJ2-6; the D gene is possibly TRBD1 (5 bases). The CDR3 totals 20 residues. From germline, CDR1 is ENHRY and CDR2 SYGVKD. V lost 4 bases and J 0 bases, leaving 22 bases between the germline ends. For the CDR3, the DNA is TGTGCCATCAGTGTGCTACAGGCCTCCCTGAAAAACTCTGGGGCCAACGTCCTGACTTTC. Translated, it gives CAISVLQASLKNSGANVLTF.

The genes are TRBV20-1 and TRBJ1-6, with a possible D match to TRBD1 (5 bases). The CDR3 is 18 residues long. The V end was cut by 3 bases, the J end by 2 bases, with 20 bases between. CDR1 DFQATT and CDR2 SNEGSKA come from the germline V gene (reference sequence). CDR3 amino acids: CSARGGLTFGPYNSPLHF. The DNA of the CDR3 is TGCAGTGCTAGGGGGGGACTAACATTTGGGCCCTATAATTCACCCCTCCACTTT.

The chain joins TRBV5-1 to TRBJ1-4; D remains unclear. Trimming took 1 base from V and 7 from J, leaving 14 bases between them. The germline V gene encodes CDR1 SGHRS and CDR2 YFSETQ. The CDR3 runs 15 residues. In nucleotides, the CDR3 is TGCGCCAGCAGCTTGTATGGACTTGAAGGTGAAAAACTGTTTTTT. Translating gives CASSLYGLEGEKLFF.

The chain carries TRBV6-5 and TRBJ2-2, with unresolved D. Trimming left V 2 bases short and J 5 bases short, with 6 bases between. Germline V gene sequence: CDR1 MNHEY, CDR2 SVGAGI. This CDR3 region has 13 residues. Written as DNA, the CDR3 is TGTGCCAGCAGTTACATGCCAACCGGGGAGCTGTTTTTT. Translated: CASSYMPTGELFF.

Turning to this clonotype: A junction boundary mismatches the germline segment, possibly from a read error. The chain has TRBV4-3 and TRBJ2-4; no clear D. Germline loops: CDR1 LGHNA, CDR2 YSLEER. This CDR3 is 13 amino acids long. CDR3 coding DNA: TGCGCCAGCAGCCAAGATCGAAAAAGCATTCAGTACTTC. Residues: CASSQDRKSIQYF.

This clonotype was found a few times. The chain carries TRBV28 and TRBJ1-2; D possibly corresponds to TRBD1 (5 bases). This CDR3 has 13 amino acids. Deletions cut 7 bases from V and 7 bases from J, with 16 bases between. The germline CDR1 and CDR2 sequences are MDHEN and SYDVKM. DNA of the CDR3: TGTGCCAGCATCGCGGGGGAATTGGGTGGCTACACCTTC. Translation gives CASIAGELGGYTF.

The genes are TRBV7-9 and TRBJ2-1; D gene unclear. This CDR3 has 13 amino acids. Germline V gene data show CDR1 as SEHNR and CDR2 as FQNEAQ (reference sequence). V was cut by 3 bases and J by 5 bases, with 8 bases left in between. CDR3 nucleotide sequence: TGTGCCAGCAGCTTCGAAGTTGACAATGAGCAGTTCTTC. Amino acid sequence: CASSFEVDNEQFF.

A few counts support this clonotype. The genes are TRBV5-1 and TRBJ1-2; D is perhaps TRBD1 (6 bases). V gave up 5 bases and J gave up 0 bases, with 11 bases separating them. There are 14 residues in the CDR3. Germline CDR1 is SGHRS and CDR2 is YFSETQ. CDR3 sequence (DNA): TGCGCCAGCAGAACAGGGACCTCTAACTATGGCTACACCTTC. Encoded protein: CASRTGTSNYGYTF.

The rearrangement joins TRBV20-1 to TRBJ2-3; TRBD2 agrees at 7 bases. This CDR3 spans 15 amino acids. The V segment lost 1 base and the J segment 1 base; nucleotides outside the gene matches: 5. Germline V lookup: CDR1 DFQATT, CDR2 SNEGSKA (reference sequence). CDR3: CSARVGGSGTDTQYF. The CDR3 region has the DNA TGCAGTGCTAGAGTGGGCGGGAGTGGCACAGATACGCAGTATTTT.

The rearrangement links TRBV20-1 to TRBJ2-5, with TRBD2 identical over 10 bases. Unmatched junction bases numbered 15, after V lost 3 bases and J lost 5 bases. Germline V gene data show CDR1 as DFQATT and CDR2 as SNEGSKA (reference sequence). The CDR3 is 17 amino acids. The CDR3 sequence is CSASEVSSGGQGETQYF. CDR3 coding DNA: TGCAGTGCTAGTGAGGTCTCTAGCGGGGGCCAAGGGGAGACCCAGTACTTC.

This chain joins TRBV20-1 and TRBJ1-2; 9 bases fit TRBD1. CDR3 size: 15 residues. Germline V CDR1 and CDR2: DFQATT, SNEGSKA (reference sequence). V shed 3 bases and J 5 bases; nucleotides not matched to a gene: 10. Here the CDR3 reads CSASGTGLTGYGYTF. The CDR3 nucleotides read TGCAGTGCTAGCGGGACAGGGTTGACGGGGTATGGCTACACCTTC.

This clonotype was recorded a few times. The CDR3 DNA reads as TGTGCCAGCAGCCAGAATCAGGGAAGGCTCGAGCAGTACTTC. Translation: CASSQNQGRLEQYF. The rearrangement uses TRBV14 and TRBJ2-5; weak D call: TRBD1 (5 bases). The better agreement between TRBJ2-7 and the DNA end casts doubt on the J call. This CDR3 spans 14 amino acids. Germline lookup yields CDR1 SGHDN and CDR2 FVKESK.

The chain employs TRBV27 and TRBJ2-3; D gene unclear. Germline V CDR1 and CDR2: MNHEY, SMNVEV (reference sequence). V lost 4 bases and J 10 bases, leaving 15 bases between the germline ends. This CDR3 is 13 amino acids long. DNA for the CDR3: TGTGCCAGCAGTTCCATTGAGGTGGATGCGCAGTATTTT. Translated: CASSSIEVDAQYF.

This clonotype was seen once. V gene TRBV20-1 combines with J gene TRBJ2-4; 8 positions agree with TRBD1. The J call may be wrong; the DNA end is better matched by TRBJ2-7. Germline values: CDR1 DFQATT, CDR2 SNEGSKA (reference sequence). CDR3 size: 14 residues. Here the CDR3 DNA reads TGCAGTGCTAGAAGGAGTGGACAGGGCTACGAGCAGTACTTC. It is translated as CSARRSGQGYEQYF.

The chain combines TRBV7-2 with TRBJ1-6; maybe TRBD1 (5 bases). The V gene's germline CDR1 is SGHTA and CDR2 FQGNSA. Trimming removed 2 bases from V and 8 bases from J, with 13 bases in between. CDR3 size: 15 residues. The CDR3: CASSLKWGGDSPLHF. In DNA form, the CDR3 reads TGTGCCAGCAGCTTAAAGTGGGGGGGAGATTCACCCCTCCACTTT.

The chain carries TRBV4-3 and TRBJ2-7, with TRBD1 matching 8 bases. CDR1 LGHNA and CDR2 YSLEER come from the germline V gene. The V segment lost 5 bases and the J segment 7 bases; nucleotides outside the gene matches: 16. The CDR3 has 16 residues. The CDR3 sequence is CASSGNSGTGDLEQYF. CDR3 in DNA: TGCGCCAGCAGCGGCAACTCCGGGACAGGAGACTTGGAGCAGTACTTC.

The chain is built from TRBV20-1 and TRBJ2-5; D ambiguous. Between the trimmed V and J ends, which lost 0 bases and 5 bases, there was a span of 13 bases. This CDR3 contains 14 residues. CDR1 and CDR2 (germline): DFQATT, SNEGSKA (reference sequence). In DNA, the CDR3 is TGCAGTGCTAGAGATCCGCGCAGGACGGAGACCCAGTACTTC. This codes for CSARDPRRTETQYF.

A few counts support this clonotype. This rearrangement joins TRBV20-1 to TRBJ1-5; 7 bases fit TRBD1. The CDR3 length is 15 residues. The junction had 9 bases not matched to a gene; V was cut back by 0 bases and J by 7 bases. Germline V gene sequence: CDR1 DFQATT, CDR2 SNEGSKA (reference sequence). The CDR3: CSARDWTGGEQPQHF. In DNA form, the CDR3 reads TGCAGTGCTAGAGACTGGACAGGAGGGGAACAGCCCCAGCATTTT.